These 8 T cell receptor beta chains were sequenced from one sample in a study of cytomegalovirus exposure and HLA in healthy donors (dated by TCRdb to between 2016 and 2019). The library relied on the immunoSEQ multiplex PCR assay. For the multiplex PCR, a mixture combining 60 forward primers for TCR Vbeta segments and 13 reverse primers for TCR Jbeta segments was used. The immuneACCESS repertoire file appears here via TCRdb, limited to in-frame rearrangements. These files lack a portion of the clones; in checked studies, under half of the deficit traces to unresolved V genes, and the cause of the others is not known. The sample includes under 200,000 clones, with 60% to 80% observed a single time. The ten biggest clones cover around 4.7% of the sample. The specimen sequenced was PBMCs. The origin of the receptors is a male donor in good health and CMV-seronegative.

Turning to this clone: One end of the junction fails to match germline, which may point to a read error. The chain carries TRBV7-9 and TRBJ1-3; no reliable D call. The germline V gene encodes CDR1 SEHNR and CDR2 FQNEAQ (reference sequence). The CDR3 is 14 residues long. The CDR3: CASSLAGSGNTVYF. CDR3 nucleotides: TGTGCCAGCAGCTTAGCGGGCTCTGGAAACACCGTATATTTT.

The V and J genes are TRBV7-9 and TRBJ2-1; TRBD2 aligns across 9 bases. Germline V gene lookup returns CDR1 SEHNR and CDR2 FQNEAQ (reference sequence). The CDR3 sequence is 16 residues long. V trimming: 2 bases; J trimming: 5 bases; junction bases outside the gene matches: 7. CDR3 region: CASSLYASGEHNEQFF. The CDR3 region has the DNA TGTGCCAGCAGCTTATATGCTAGCGGGGAACACAATGAGCAGTTCTTC.

This chain joins TRBV4-1 and TRBJ2-1; D may be TRBD2 (6 bases). Germline-derived CDR1 and CDR2 are MGHRA and YSYEKL. This CDR3 contains 14 residues. Trimming cost V 3 bases and J 5 bases, with 11 bases left between them. CDR3 protein: CASSQGLFDNEQFF. The CDR3 DNA reads as TGCGCCAGCAGCCAGGGACTTTTCGACAATGAGCAGTTCTTC.

The chain combines TRBV4-2 with TRBJ1-4; D is unresolved. Germline CDR1 and CDR2: LGHNA and YNFKEQ. The CDR3 sequence is 17 residues long. Trimming stripped 0 bases from V and 4 bases from J, with 15 bases between. The CDR3 bases are TGTGCCAGCAGCCAAGACGGTTTGCCGGCGGGTAATGAAAAACTGTTTTTT. It codes for CASSQDGLPAGNEKLFF.

The chain is built from TRBV16 and TRBJ2-3, with 9 bases identical to TRBD1. The germline CDR1 and CDR2 sequences are KGHSY and FQNENV. The CDR3 has 23 amino acids. Losses at the gene ends were 2 bases for V and 6 bases for J; bases not matched to a gene: 30. The CDR3: CASSQRVRTGDRGSALRLDTQYF. For the CDR3, the DNA is TGTGCCAGCAGCCAAAGGGTTCGGACAGGGGATCGCGGGAGCGCTCTGCGGTTGGATACGCAGTATTTT.

The chain combines TRBV4-1 with TRBJ1-5, with 7 positions matching TRBD1. CDR1 and CDR2 (germline): MGHRA, YSYEKL. V lost 2 bases and J lost 7; bases outside the gene matches: 11. CDR3 length equals 16 residues. Written as DNA, the CDR3 is TGCGCCAGCAGCCAATACCCGACAGGGTTGAGACAGCCCCAGCATTTT. This codes for CASSQYPTGLRQPQHF.

A word on this clone: Mismatch with germline at one junction end may stem from a read error. As DNA, the CDR3 is TGCAGCGTCACACCGGGACAGGGGAGCACTGAAGCTCTCTTT. Translated: CSVTPGQGSTEALF. The V gene is TRBV29-1, the J gene TRBJ1-1; TRBD1 matches at 10 bases. Germline CDR1 reads SQVTM; CDR2 reads ANQGSEA. The CDR3 extends over 14 amino acids.

This clone was detected a few times. The rearrangement joins TRBV11-1 to TRBJ1-2, with D possibly matching TRBD1 (6 bases). The CDR3 totals 12 residues. V lost 5 bases and J lost 8, with 12 bases in between. Germline values: CDR1 SGHAT, CDR2 FQDESV (reference sequence). This CDR3 is CASSHRASGYTF. Here the CDR3 DNA reads TGTGCCAGCAGCCACAGGGCTAGCGGCTACACCTTC. Variable domain in full (rest from reference TRBV11-1 and TRBJ1-2): EAEVAQSPRYKITEKSQAVAFWCDPISGHATLYWYRQILGQGPELLVQFQDESVVDDSQLPKDRFSAERLKGVDSTLKIQPAELGDSAMYLCASSHRASGYTFGSGTRLTVV.